This T cell receptor (beta chain) was identified in a study of molecular identifiers for immune sequencing clone quantification. Investigators produced naive CD8 libraries from about 19,000 to 1,100,000 sorted cells, drawing on 10%, 30% or 50% RNA. Germline values: CDR1 LGHDT, CDR2 YNNKEL (reference sequence). The CDR3 sequence is 16 residues long. V shed 1 base, J shed 1 base, and the junction held 3 bases outside the gene matches. There are a few counts of this clonotype. Using its own MiXCR run on the PCR reads, TCRdb lists one record per CDR3 protein. The sample yields 90,000 or so distinct CDR3 sequences, roughly 23% seen once.

The material sequenced was naive CD8+ T cells from blood, with Jurkat cell RNA spiked in. Documented subset: FACS-sorted CD8+CD4-CCR7+CD45RA+ naive T cells. This clonotype was sampled from a human donor in good health. Some libraries in this study had Jurkat cell RNA spiked in. This sequence joins TRBV3-1 and TRBJ2-3, with TRBD1 matching 9 bases. For the CDR3, the DNA is TGTGCCAGCAGCCAAGGGACAGGGGTCCGCACAGATACGCAGTATTTT. Protein sequence: CASSQGTGVRTDTQYF.